This T cell receptor (beta chain) was captured in a study of early T cells in non-severe SARS-CoV-2 infection. Study in general: Unsorted whole-blood RNA was sequenced in bulk, leaving chains unpaired. Study results and limitations: In VDJdb matching, anti-spike CD8 responses were favored while private and CD4 specificities went missing.

Attachment of unique molecular identifiers to individual cDNA molecules was performed. From the 5' RACE reads, TCRdb called clonotypes with MiXCR, one entry per CDR3 protein. The sample contains about 77,000 distinct CDR3 sequences, approximately 15% of which appear only once. The germline V gene encodes CDR1 SGDLS and CDR2 YYNGEE. V lost 0 bases to trimming and J lost 5 bases, with 8 bases between them. The CDR3 extends over 13 amino acids. A word on this clonotype: Its antigen is unidentified.

The chain links TRBV9 to TRBJ2-5; no clear D. The TCR originated in an adult who was a healthcare worker with PCR-confirmed SARS-CoV-2 infection or an uninfected control (not recorded which). The sequencing input was whole blood. CDR3 protein: CASSVDLAETQYF. The CDR3 DNA is TGTGCCAGCAGCGTAGACCTTGCGGAGACCCAGTACTTC.